This T cell receptor (beta chain) appears in the sequencing data of a study of technical replicates of blood from several donors. The repertoire was sequenced with immunoSEQ multiplex PCR; TCRdb's copy has only in-frame clones and lacks some. The table has around 72,000 clones, 95% to 98% seen once. The V end lost 3 bases, the J end lost 4 bases, and 13 bases lay between the germline ends. CDR1 is LGHNA, CDR2 YSLEER, per germline. The CDR3 spans 15 residues. The rearrangement uses TRBV4-3 and TRBJ1-3; a weak D match, TRBD1 (6 bases). Material: T cells isolated from PBMCs. This TCR was sampled from a human donor in good health. The CDR3 DNA reads TGCGCCAGCAGCCAGACAGGACGGGTAGGAAACACCATATATTTT. As protein: CASSQTGRVGNTIYF.